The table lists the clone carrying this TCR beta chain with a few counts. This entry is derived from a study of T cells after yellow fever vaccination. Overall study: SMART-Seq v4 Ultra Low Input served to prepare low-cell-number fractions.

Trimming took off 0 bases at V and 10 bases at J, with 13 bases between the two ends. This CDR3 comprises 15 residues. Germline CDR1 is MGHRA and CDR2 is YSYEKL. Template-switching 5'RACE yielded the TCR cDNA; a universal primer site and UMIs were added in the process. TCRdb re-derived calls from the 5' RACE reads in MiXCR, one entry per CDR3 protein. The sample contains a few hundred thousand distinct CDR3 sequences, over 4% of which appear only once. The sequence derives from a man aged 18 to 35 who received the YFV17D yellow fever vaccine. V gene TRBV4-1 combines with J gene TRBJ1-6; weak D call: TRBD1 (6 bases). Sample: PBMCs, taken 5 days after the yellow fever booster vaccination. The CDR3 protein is CASSQEGRGDSPLHF. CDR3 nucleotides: TGCGCCAGCAGCCAAGAAGGCAGGGGAGACTCACCCCTCCACTTT.